The T cell receptor (beta chain) described here comes from a study of T cell responses to AZD1222 COVID-19 vaccine. The CDR3 sequence is 14 residues long. V lost 1 base and J lost 10; bases outside the gene matches: 13. The germline V gene encodes CDR1 GTSNPN and CDR2 SVGIG (reference sequence). Only a few counts were recorded for this clone. The data were produced by immunoSEQ multiplex PCR, yet TCRdb's version contains in-frame clones alone and is incomplete. The table has approximately 75,000 clones, roughly 90% seen once. Pooled in the analysis were second doses at about 4 or about 12 weeks. The gene calls are TRBV30 and TRBJ2-7; 7 bases fit TRBD1. Material: peripheral blood, obtained 28 days after the second AZD1222 dose. This clonotype was sampled from an adult who received the AZD1222 COVID-19 vaccine. The CDR3 is CAWSGAGGPEVQYF. The CDR3 DNA sequence: TGTGCCTGGAGTGGGGCAGGGGGTCCCGAGGTCCAGTACTTC.